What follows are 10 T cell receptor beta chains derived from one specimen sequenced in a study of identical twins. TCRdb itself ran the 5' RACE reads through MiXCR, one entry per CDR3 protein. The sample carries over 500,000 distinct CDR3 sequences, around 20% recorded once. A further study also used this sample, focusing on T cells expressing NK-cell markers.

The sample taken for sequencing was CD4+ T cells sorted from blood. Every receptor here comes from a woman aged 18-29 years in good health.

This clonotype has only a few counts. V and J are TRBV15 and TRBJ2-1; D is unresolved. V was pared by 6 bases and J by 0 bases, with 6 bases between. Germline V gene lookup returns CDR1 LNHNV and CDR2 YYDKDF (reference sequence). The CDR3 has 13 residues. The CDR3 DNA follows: TGTGCCACCAGATTGAGCTCCTACAATGAGCAGTTCTTC. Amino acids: CATRLSSYNEQFF.

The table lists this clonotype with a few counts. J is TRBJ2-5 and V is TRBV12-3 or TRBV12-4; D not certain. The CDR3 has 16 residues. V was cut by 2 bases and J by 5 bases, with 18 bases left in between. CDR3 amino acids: CASSLIGRTVGETQYF. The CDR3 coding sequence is TGTGCCAGCAGTTTAATAGGCCGGACGGTGGGGGAGACCCAGTACTTC.

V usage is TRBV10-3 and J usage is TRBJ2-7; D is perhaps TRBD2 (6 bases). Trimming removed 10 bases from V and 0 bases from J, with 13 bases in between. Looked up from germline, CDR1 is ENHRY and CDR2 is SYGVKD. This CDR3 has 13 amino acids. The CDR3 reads CATGSFSSYEQYF. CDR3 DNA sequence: TGTGCCACCGGGAGCTTTAGCTCCTACGAGCAGTACTTC.

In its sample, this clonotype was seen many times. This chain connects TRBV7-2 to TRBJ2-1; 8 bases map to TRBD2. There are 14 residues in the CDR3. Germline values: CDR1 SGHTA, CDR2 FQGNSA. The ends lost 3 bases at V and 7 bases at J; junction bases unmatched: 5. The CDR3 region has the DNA TGTGCCAGCAGCTTTGGCGGGAGGCGTAATGAGCAGTTCTTC. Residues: CASSFGGRRNEQFF.

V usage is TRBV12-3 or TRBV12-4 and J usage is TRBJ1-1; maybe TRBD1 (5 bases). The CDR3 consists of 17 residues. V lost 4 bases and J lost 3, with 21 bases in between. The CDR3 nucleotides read TGTGCCAGCAGTTCCGTCCCGCATCAGGGCAGTGACACTGAAGCTTTCTTT. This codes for CASSSVPHQGSDTEAFF.

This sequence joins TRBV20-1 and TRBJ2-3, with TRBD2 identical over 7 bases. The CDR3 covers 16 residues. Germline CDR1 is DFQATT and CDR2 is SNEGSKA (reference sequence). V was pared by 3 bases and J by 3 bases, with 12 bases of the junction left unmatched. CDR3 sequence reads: CSARDPQRDITDTQYF. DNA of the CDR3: TGCAGTGCTAGGGACCCCCAGCGGGATATTACAGATACGCAGTATTTT.

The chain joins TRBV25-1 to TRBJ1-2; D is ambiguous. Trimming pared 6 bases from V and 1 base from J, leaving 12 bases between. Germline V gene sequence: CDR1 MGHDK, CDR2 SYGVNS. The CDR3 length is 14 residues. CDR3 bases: TGTGCCAGCAGCCTTGACGGATATAACTATGGCTACACCTTC. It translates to CASSLDGYNYGYTF.

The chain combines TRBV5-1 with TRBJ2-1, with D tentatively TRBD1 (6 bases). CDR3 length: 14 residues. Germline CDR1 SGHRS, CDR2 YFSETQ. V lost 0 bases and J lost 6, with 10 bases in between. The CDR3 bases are TGCGCCAGCAGCTTGGAGGGCAGGGGCAATGAGCAGTTCTTC. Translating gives CASSLEGRGNEQFF.

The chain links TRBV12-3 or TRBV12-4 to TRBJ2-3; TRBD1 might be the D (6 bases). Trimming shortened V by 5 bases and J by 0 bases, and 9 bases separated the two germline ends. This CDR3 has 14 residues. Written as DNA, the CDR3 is TGTGCCAGCAGTCGAGACAGGAGCACAGATACGCAGTATTTT. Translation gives CASSRDRSTDTQYF.

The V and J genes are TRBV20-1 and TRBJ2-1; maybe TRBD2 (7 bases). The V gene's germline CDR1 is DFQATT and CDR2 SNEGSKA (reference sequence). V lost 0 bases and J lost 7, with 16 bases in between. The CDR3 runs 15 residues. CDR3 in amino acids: CSARDLTGGRNEQFF. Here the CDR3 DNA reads TGCAGTGCTAGAGACTTAACCGGGGGGCGGAATGAGCAGTTCTTC.